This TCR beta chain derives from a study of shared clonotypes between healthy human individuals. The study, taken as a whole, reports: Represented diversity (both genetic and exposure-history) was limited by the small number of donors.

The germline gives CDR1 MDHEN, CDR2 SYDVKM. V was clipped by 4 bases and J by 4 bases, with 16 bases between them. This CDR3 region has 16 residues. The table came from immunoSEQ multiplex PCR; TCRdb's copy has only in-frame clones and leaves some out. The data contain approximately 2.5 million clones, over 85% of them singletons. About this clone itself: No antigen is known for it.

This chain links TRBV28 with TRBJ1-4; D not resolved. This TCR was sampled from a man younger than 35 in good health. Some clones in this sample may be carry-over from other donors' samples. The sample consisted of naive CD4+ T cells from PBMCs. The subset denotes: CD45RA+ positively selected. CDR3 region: CASSSPGEALNEKLFF. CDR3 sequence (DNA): TGTGCCAGCAGTTCCCCCGGGGAGGCCCTTAATGAAAAACTGTTTTTT.